A single T cell receptor beta chain is shown here with its context. Its antigen remains unidentified. The J segment lost 1 base and the V segment lost 5 bases, leaving 8 bases of the junction unmatched. Germline V lookup: CDR1 LNHDA, CDR2 SQIVND (reference sequence). CDR3 length: 15 amino acids. Produced via immunoSEQ multiplex PCR; TCRdb's table is partial and in-frame only. The table includes tens of thousands of clones, roughly 80% detected once. The sample originates from a study of radiotherapy plus CTLA-4 blockade in lung cancer. Study-level background: Overall, roughly 17% of patients showed an objective response, while over 30% attained disease control.

Study-wide results and caveats: In blood, after radiotherapy plus ipilimumab, tumor-derived TCR clones expanded. Reports state that early shifts in blood T cell clones, with interferon-beta, best predicted response.

The input for sequencing was peripheral blood, taken from a patient treated with radiotherapy plus ipilimumab. The rearrangement uses TRBV19 and TRBJ2-7; 7 positions agree with TRBD1. This receptor was obtained from a human donor with non-small cell lung cancer who had a complete response to radiotherapy plus ipilimumab. CDR3 loop: CASSPPGTVSYEQYF. The CDR3 DNA sequence: TGTGCCAGTAGTCCCCCGGGGACAGTTTCCTACGAGCAGTACTTC.